The 13 T cell receptor beta chains given below trace back to one sample, sequenced in a study of blood T cell repertoires in COVID-19. Sequencing was performed with immunoSEQ multiplex PCR; in TCRdb, only in-frame clones are kept and a portion is missing. The sample lists 150,000 to 200,000 clones; roughly nine tenths were seen once. The sequenced sample was PBMCs or T cells enriched from blood (not recorded which). Every receptor here comes from a woman in her late teens or twenties who had recovered from COVID-19.

This chain links TRBV4-1 with TRBJ2-2; D might be TRBD1 (6 bases). Germline CDR1 is MGHRA and CDR2 is YSYEKL. This CDR3 comprises 17 residues. Deletions cut 5 bases from V and 1 base from J, with 17 bases between. The CDR3 bases are TGCGCCAGCAGCTATAGGGGTCACAGGGAGAACACCGGGGAGCTGTTTTTT. Protein: CASSYRGHRENTGELFF.

This chain links TRBV7-9 with TRBJ1-1; TRBD1 might be the D (5 bases). CDR1 is SEHNR, CDR2 FQNEAQ, per germline (reference sequence). The CDR3 extends over 16 amino acids. The V gene lost 5 bases and the J gene lost 0 bases, with 16 bases spanning the gap. The CDR3 DNA follows: TGTGCCAGCAGCCCACAAAGGGGCGGCCTGAACACTGAAGCTTTCTTT. Protein product: CASSPQRGGLNTEAFF. Supplemented by reference TRBV7-9 and TRBJ1-1, the full variable domain reads DTGVSQNPRHKITKRGQNVTFRCDPISEHNRLYWYRQTLGQGPEFLTYFQNEAQLEKSRLLSDRFSAERPKGSFSTLEIQRTEQGDSAMYLCASSPQRGGLNTEAFFGQGTRLTVV.

This rearrangement joins TRBV7-6 to TRBJ1-1, with 8 bases aligning to TRBD1. CDR3 length equals 13 residues. CDR1 is SGHVS and CDR2 is FNYEAQ in the germline V gene. Trimming at V came to 8 bases and at J to 3 bases, leaving 5 bases not matched to a gene. The CDR3 sequence: CASSGGPDTEAFF. CDR3 nucleotide sequence: TGTGCCAGCTCAGGGGGCCCGGACACTGAAGCTTTCTTT. Full variable domain (missing parts from reference TRBV7-6 and TRBJ1-1): GAGVSQSPRYKVTKRGQDVALRCDPISGHVSLYWYRQALGQGPEFLTYFNYEAQQDKSGLPNDRFSAERPEGSISTLTIQRTEQRDSAMYRCASSGGPDTEAFFGQGTRLTVV.

V and J are TRBV21-1 and TRBJ1-1; the table assigns TRBD1, which was not confirmed against the DNA. TRBV21-1 is a recognized pseudogene. The CDR3 sequence is 14 residues long. CDR3 loop: CASSSMSQVYEAFF. DNA for the CDR3: TGTGCCAGCAGCTCGATGAGCCAGGTGTATGAAGCTTTCTTT.

The V gene is TRBV2, the J gene TRBJ2-3, with 7 bases that match TRBD1. The CDR3 has 14 residues. Per germline, CDR1 SNHLY and CDR2 FYNNEI. The ends lost 6 bases at V and 1 base at J; junction bases unmatched: 4. This CDR3 is CASRQGYGTDTQYF. In DNA form, the CDR3 reads TGTGCCAGCAGACAGGGGTATGGCACAGATACGCAGTATTTT.

This chain links TRBV9 with TRBJ2-7; D ambiguous. The CDR3 is made up of 14 amino acids. Deletions cut 3 bases from V and 0 bases from J, with 10 bases between. CDR1 is SGDLS, CDR2 YYNGEE, per germline. This CDR3 reads CASSAQFFSYEQYF. The CDR3 DNA follows: TGTGCCAGCAGCGCACAATTCTTCTCCTACGAGCAGTACTTC.

The chain couples TRBV9 to TRBJ1-6; D is perhaps TRBD1 (5 bases). V was cut by 0 bases and J by 7 bases, with 11 bases left in between. Germline CDR1 SGDLS, CDR2 YYNGEE. There are 15 residues in the CDR3. For the CDR3, the DNA is TGTGCCAGCAGCGTAGGTTTCGGGGGGAATTCACCCCTCCACTTT. It translates to CASSVGFGGNSPLHF.

V and J are TRBV19 and TRBJ2-3, with 9 bases matching TRBD2. V was pared by 5 bases and J by 2 bases, with 8 bases of the junction left unmatched. Germline CDR1 reads LNHDA; CDR2 reads SQIVND (reference sequence). There are 16 residues in the CDR3. The CDR3 DNA follows: TGTGCCAGTAGTGAAGTAGCGGGGGCCTCCACAGATACGCAGTATTTT. It yields the protein CASSEVAGASTDTQYF.

J is TRBJ2-3 and V is TRBV12-5, with D possibly matching TRBD2 (6 bases). V lost 6 bases to trimming and J lost 4 bases, with 14 bases between them. The CDR3 contains 14 residues. In germline, CDR1 is LGHNT, CDR2 FRNRAP. The CDR3 DNA is TGTGCTAGTGGAACCGAATGGGGGGCAGATACGCAGTATTTT. Protein sequence: CASGTEWGADTQYF.

This chain joins TRBV7-9 and TRBJ2-5; maybe TRBD2 (6 bases). This CDR3 region has 12 residues. The V gene's germline CDR1 is SEHNR and CDR2 FQNEAQ (reference sequence). Between the trimmed V and J ends, which lost 7 bases and 5 bases, there was a span of 11 bases. The CDR3 sequence is CASMRGGETQYF. In DNA, the CDR3 is TGTGCCAGCATGCGGGGCGGGGAGACCCAGTACTTC.

The rearrangement joins TRBV23-1 to TRBJ1-1, with 7 bases identical to TRBD1. TRBV23-1 is treated as an ORF (open reading frame) with a function not yet certain. J was trimmed by 0 bases and V by 6 bases; bases with no gene match: 13. The CDR3 sequence is 17 residues long. CDR3 nucleotides: TGCGCCAGCAGCGCAACAGGGGAGAATATGGTGAACACTGAAGCTTTCTTT. This codes for CASSATGENMVNTEAFF.

This sequence joins TRBV27 and TRBJ1-4; TRBD1 agrees at 7 bases. This CDR3 has 12 amino acids. V dropped 6 bases and J dropped 6; count of bases not matched to a gene: 1. Looked up from germline, CDR1 is MNHEY and CDR2 is SMNVEV (reference sequence). The CDR3 spells CASRTGYEKLFF. The CDR3 region has the DNA TGTGCCAGCAGGACAGGGTATGAAAAACTGTTTTTT. Variable domain in full (rest from reference TRBV27 and TRBJ1-4): EAQVTQNPRYLITVTGKKLTVTCSQNMNHEYMSWYRQDPGLGLRQIYYSMNVEVTDKGDVPEGYKVSRKEKRNFPLILESPSPNQTSLYFCASRTGYEKLFFGSGTQLSVL.

CDR3 sequence: CASSFSGSGQETQYF. The CDR3 nucleotides are TGTGCCAGCAGCTTTAGCGGATCCGGACAAGAGACCCAGTACTTC. The chain recombines TRBV11-2 with TRBJ2-5, with D possibly TRBD2 on 6 matching bases. The CDR3 spans 15 residues. Germline loops: CDR1 SGHAT, CDR2 FQNNGV. Trimming shortened V by 3 bases and J by 2 bases, and 13 bases separated the two germline ends.